What follows is one T cell receptor beta chain and its context. Its antigen target is currently unknown. No base qualities exist here, and no much larger clone lies one base off it. One collaborating source in Seattle enrolled patients during active infection and followed them longitudinally through the course of disease. The collaborating institutions used their own protocols to collect whole blood in K2EDTA tubes. For TCRbeta analysis, collaborator samples were shipped as frozen whole blood, as isolated PBMCs, or as DNA extracted from either sample type. The immunoSEQ Assay, a bias-controlled multiplex PCR, was used to amplify TCRbeta CDR3 regions from genomic DNA. For the original study's pipeline: Within the assay, amplification of reference gene primers was used to estimate how many nucleated cells each sample contained. Sequence reads were collapsed and filtered to measure the absolute abundance of every unique TCRbeta CDR3 rearrangement. For each sample, productive Simpson clonality was calculated by taking the square root of Simpson's diversity index across productive rearrangements. The immuneACCESS repertoire file appears here via TCRdb, limited to in-frame rearrangements. These files lack a portion of the clones; in checked studies, under half of the deficit traces to unresolved V genes, and the cause of the others is not known. V and J calls plus clone size are reproduced from that table; the DNA served to infer D and trimming. The sample includes 70,000 to 100,000 clones, with approximately 88% observed a single time. Around 20% of the sample goes to the ten largest clones.

The CDR3 spans 15 residues, from the cysteine through the phenylalanine. Left in the record is the CDR3 DNA by itself, 45 bases read in frame from the first base. The germline V gene encodes CDR1 MNHEY and CDR2 SMNVEV (reference sequence). Compared with germline, V lacks 5 bases and J lacks 2 bases; bases without a gene match: 9. These data are taken from a study of blood T cell repertoires in COVID-19 (dated by TCRdb to the early 2020s). In the study overall: Samples covering the acute and convalescent phases of COVID-19 were provided by collaborators in the United States, Italy and Spain. The prospective study material was composed of cDNA or gDNA derived from T cells, B-cell-depleted T cells, or PBMCs. Deeply sampled blood TCRbeta repertoires from subjects exposed to, actively infected with, or recovered from COVID-19 were included in the dataset. The repertoires were released in a freely available public database meant as a resource for research on the immune response to SARS-CoV-2. Samples came from the ongoing ImmuneRACE study (first 160 participants) plus 1,254 subjects from 6 global collaborators. A de-identified subject ID, COVID-19 status, age in years and sex were almost always included in the sample metadata. Where available, HLA class I and class II types were taken from metadata supplied by the sample provider and were not determined by assay-based typing.

Broad study findings and their caveats: Clinical and demographic metadata were provided uncurated, with the amount varying by source and participant.

The V and J segments used are TRBV27 and TRBJ2-7, with TRBD1 identical over 7 junction bases. Specimen: peripheral blood. The source of this sequence is a woman aged 60-70 years with COVID-19, enrolled during active disease. The CDR3 protein is CASSLSAGGAYEQYF. Read as DNA, the sequence is TGTGCCAGCAGTCTCTCGGCAGGGGGAGCCTACGAGCAGTACTTC.